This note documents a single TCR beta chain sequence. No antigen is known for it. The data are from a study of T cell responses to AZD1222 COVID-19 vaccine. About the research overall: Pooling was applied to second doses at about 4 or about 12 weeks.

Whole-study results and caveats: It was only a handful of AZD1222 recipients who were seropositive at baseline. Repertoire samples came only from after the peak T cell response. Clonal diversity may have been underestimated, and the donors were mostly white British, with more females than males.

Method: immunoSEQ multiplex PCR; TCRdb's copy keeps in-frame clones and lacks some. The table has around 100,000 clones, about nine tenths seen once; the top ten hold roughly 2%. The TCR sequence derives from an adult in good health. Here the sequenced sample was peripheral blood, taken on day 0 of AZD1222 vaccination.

The CDR3 sequence is CASSHPLGAAEAFF. In DNA, the CDR3 is TGCGCCAGCAGCCATCCCCTGGGTGCGGCTGAAGCTTTCTTT. The rearrangement joins TRBV4-1 to TRBJ1-1; D not certain. The CDR3 totals 14 residues. The V gene lost 3 bases and the J gene lost 6 bases, with 14 bases spanning the gap. CDR1 and CDR2 (germline): MGHRA, YSYEKL.